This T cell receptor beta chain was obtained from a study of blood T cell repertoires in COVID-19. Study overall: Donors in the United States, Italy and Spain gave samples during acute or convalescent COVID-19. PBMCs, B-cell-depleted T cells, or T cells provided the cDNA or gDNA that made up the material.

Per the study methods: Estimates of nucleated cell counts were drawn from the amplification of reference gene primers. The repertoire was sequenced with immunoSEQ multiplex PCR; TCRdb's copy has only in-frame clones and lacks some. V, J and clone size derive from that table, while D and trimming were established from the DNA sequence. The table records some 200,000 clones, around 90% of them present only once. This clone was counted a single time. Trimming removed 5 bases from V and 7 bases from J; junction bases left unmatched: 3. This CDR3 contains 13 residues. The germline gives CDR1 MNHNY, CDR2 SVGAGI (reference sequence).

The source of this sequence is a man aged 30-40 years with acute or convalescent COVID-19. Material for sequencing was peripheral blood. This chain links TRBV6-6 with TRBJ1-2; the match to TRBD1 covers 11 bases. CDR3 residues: CASSAGTGGGYTF. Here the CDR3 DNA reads TGTGCCAGCAGTGCCGGGACAGGGGGTGGCTACACCTTC.